Following are 29 T cell receptor beta chains from one sample sequenced in a study of blood T cells in healthy people across ages. The authors ran a second PCR of about 6 to 12 cycles using a sample-barcoded 5' primer and a J-beta primer mix. MiXCR was run by TCRdb on the 5' RACE reads, yielding one entry per CDR3 protein. The data show about 560,000 distinct CDR3 sequences, about a quarter seen once. The same sample was also studied in work on T cells of mothers and their children.

The specimen was blood. The receptors stem from a boy younger than 10 in good health.

The V call is TRBV15, the J call TRBJ2-3, with 9 bases aligning to TRBD1. CDR1 is LNHNV, CDR2 YYDKDF, per germline (reference sequence). This CDR3 spans 15 amino acids. Germline trimming cut 2 bases from V and 5 bases from J; bases unmatched to any gene: 5. The CDR3 DNA sequence: TGTGCCACCAGCAGACGACAGGGGGAGGGAGATACGCAGTATTTT. Amino acid sequence: CATSRRQGEGDTQYF.

The V gene is TRBV25-1, the J gene TRBJ1-3; possible D gene TRBD1, 5 bases. This CDR3 has 15 amino acids. Trimming shortened V by 3 bases and J by 2 bases, and 11 bases separated the two germline ends. Per germline, CDR1 MGHDK and CDR2 SYGVNS. CDR3 sequence (DNA): TGTGCCAGCAGTGACGCGGGGACCGCTGGAAACACCATATATTTT. Protein sequence: CASSDAGTAGNTIYF. Full variable domain (rest looked up from reference TRBV25-1 and TRBJ1-3): EADIYQTPRYLVIGTGKKITLECSQTMGHDKMYWYQQDPGMELHLIHYSYGVNSTEKGDLSSESTVSRIRTEHFPLTLESARPSHTSQYLCASSDAGTAGNTIYFGEGSWLTVV.

The chain has TRBV20-1 and TRBJ1-4; 9 bases are a match to TRBD1. Germline values: CDR1 DFQATT, CDR2 SNEGSKA (reference sequence). The V and J ends lost 6 bases and 5 bases, in that order; junction bases with no gene match: 7. CDR3 size: 14 residues. For the CDR3, the DNA is TGCAGTGCCAAACCGGGACAGGGAAATGAAAAACTGTTTTTT. It translates to CSAKPGQGNEKLFF.

This clonotype was observed a few times. The J gene is TRBJ1-2, the V gene TRBV6-5, with no clear D. The germline gives CDR1 MNHEY, CDR2 SVGAGI. This CDR3 is 13 amino acids long. Trimming removed 2 bases from V and 2 bases from J, with 6 bases in between. This chain's CDR3 is CASSYVRNYGYTF. In DNA form, the CDR3 reads TGTGCCAGCAGTTACGTACGGAACTATGGCTACACCTTC.

The gene calls are TRBV27 and TRBJ2-1; TRBD2 aligns across 7 bases. CDR3 length: 15 residues. The germline V gene encodes CDR1 MNHEY and CDR2 SMNVEV (reference sequence). With 2 bases clipped from V and 3 bases from J, the junction kept 4 bases outside the gene matches. In DNA, the CDR3 is TGTGCCAGCAGTTTACGGGCTAGCGGCTACAATGAGCAGTTCTTC. Protein sequence: CASSLRASGYNEQFF.

V and J are TRBV6-6 and TRBJ1-4; D remains ambiguous. CDR3 size: 15 residues. Germline V gene sequence: CDR1 MNHNY, CDR2 SVGAGI (reference sequence). Trimming removed 0 bases at V and 5 bases at J, with 10 bases between. The CDR3 protein is CASSYSGGDNEKLFF. The CDR3 DNA is TGTGCCAGCAGTTACTCGGGTGGAGACAATGAAAAACTGTTTTTT.

The chain carries TRBV15 and TRBJ2-1; D is uncertain. TRBJ2-5 explains the end of the DNA better; the J call may be wrong. Germline CDR1 reads LNHNV; CDR2 reads YYDKDF (reference sequence). The CDR3 extends over 18 amino acids. The CDR3 DNA is TGTGCCACCAGCAGAGACATATTGCAGGCCCCCGGCCTCGAGACCCAGTACTTC. Amino acid sequence: CATSRDILQAPGLETQYF.

The V call is TRBV6-1, the J call TRBJ2-7; D not resolved. Germline V gene data show CDR1 as MNHNS and CDR2 as SASEGT. The V end was cut by 1 base, the J end by 1 base, with 8 bases between. This CDR3 region has 14 residues. The CDR3 region is CASSEGGRSYEQYF. The CDR3 nucleotides read TGTGCCAGCAGTGAAGGCGGCCGATCCTACGAGCAGTACTTC.

The chain uses TRBV12-3 or TRBV12-4 and TRBJ2-1; maybe TRBD1 (6 bases). The CDR3 sequence is 18 residues long. Trimming left V 7 bases short and J 0 bases short, with 22 bases between. CDR3 sequence: CASKTGLGRPSSYNEQFF. CDR3 DNA: TGTGCCAGCAAAACAGGGTTAGGGCGGCCCAGCTCCTACAATGAGCAGTTCTTC.

As regards this clonotype: A much larger clone is a single base away; this may be a read error. The chain joins TRBV3-1 to TRBJ2-5; the D gene could be TRBD1 or TRBD2 (7 bases each). The end of the DNA fits TRBJ2-7 better, so the J call may be wrong. In germline, CDR1 is LGHDT, CDR2 YNNKEL (reference sequence). This CDR3 region has 15 residues. In DNA, the CDR3 is TGTGCCGGCAGCCAGGGGGACTACGAATTCTACGAGCAGTACTTC. Protein product: CAGSQGDYEFYEQYF.

This chain links TRBV19 with TRBJ2-3, with 7 bases aligning to TRBD1. The germline V gene encodes CDR1 LNHDA and CDR2 SQIVND (reference sequence). The CDR3 has 15 residues. V was pared by 7 bases and J by 5 bases, with 12 bases of the junction left unmatched. In DNA, the CDR3 is TGTGCCAGTATGAAAGGGACAGCTCCTGAAGATACGCAGTATTTT. Protein product: CASMKGTAPEDTQYF.

This clonotype has only a few counts. This chain connects TRBV11-2 to TRBJ2-1; no reliable D call. The V gene's germline CDR1 is SGHAT and CDR2 FQNNGV. The V end was cut by 0 bases, the J end by 1 base, with 10 bases between. The CDR3 consists of 16 residues. The CDR3 sequence: CASSLEWVASYNEQFF. Here the CDR3 DNA reads TGTGCCAGCAGCTTAGAATGGGTAGCATCCTACAATGAGCAGTTCTTC.

The gene calls are TRBV19 and TRBJ2-3; perhaps TRBD2 as D (6 bases). The CDR3 runs 15 residues. Trimming left V 7 bases short and J 0 bases short, with 14 bases between. Germline V gives CDR1 LNHDA, CDR2 SQIVND (reference sequence). CDR3 coding DNA: TGTGCCAGTATGGCGGGACCTACTAGCACAGATACGCAGTATTTT. Translated, it gives CASMAGPTSTDTQYF.

The CDR3 loop reads CASSTGTRPYEQYF. CDR3 in DNA: TGTGCCAGCAGTACCGGGACTCGACCCTACGAGCAGTACTTC. The chain recombines TRBV7-9 with TRBJ2-7; a possible D gene is TRBD2 (6 bases). CDR3 length equals 14 residues. With 6 bases removed from V and 2 bases from J, the gap between germline ends came to 14 bases. Per germline, CDR1 SEHNR and CDR2 FQNEAQ (reference sequence). The full variable domain, with the rest looked up from reference TRBV7-9 and TRBJ2-7, is DTGVSQNPRHKITKRGQNVTFRCDPISEHNRLYWYRQTLGQGPEFLTYFQNEAQLEKSRLLSDRFSAERPKGSFSTLEIQRTEQGDSAMYLCASSTGTRPYEQYFGPGTRLTVT.

This clonotype has more than one count but fewer than ten. The missing conserved phenylalanine or tryptophan at the end of this CDR3 makes a read error likely. The V and J genes are TRBV20-1 and TRBJ2-7; 10 bases map to TRBD1. V shed 4 bases, J shed 5 bases, and the junction held 5 bases outside the gene matches. The CDR3 spans 13 residues. Germline assignment: CDR1 DFQATT and CDR2 SNEGSKA (reference sequence). CDR3 loop: CSANAGTGDEQYS. CDR3 bases: TGCAGTGCTAACGCCGGGACAGGGGACGAGCAGTACTCC.

This clonotype was detected a few times. The V and J genes are TRBV18 and TRBJ2-5; tentatively, D is TRBD1 (6 bases). CDR3 length equals 13 residues. The germline V gene has CDR1 KGHSH and CDR2 LQKENI. V was trimmed by 4 bases and J by 3 bases, leaving 9 bases between them. This chain's CDR3 is CASSRNREETQYF. DNA for the CDR3: TGTGCCAGCTCACGAAACAGGGAAGAGACCCAGTACTTC.

This chain links TRBV10-2 with TRBJ2-1; TRBD2 might be the D (5 bases). V was clipped by 0 bases and J by 2 bases, with 11 bases between them. The CDR3 length is 16 residues. CDR1 is WSHSY, CDR2 SAAADI, per germline. The CDR3 loop is CASSESIGNPYNEQFF. The CDR3 DNA reads as TGCGCCAGCAGTGAGTCGATCGGGAACCCCTACAATGAGCAGTTCTTC.

This clonotype appeared a few times. The CDR3 ends on some other residue instead of the conserved phenylalanine or tryptophan, so this is likely a read error. The V call is TRBV6-5, the J call TRBJ2-4; 10 positions agree with TRBD1. This CDR3 is 15 amino acids long. Trimming removed 8 bases from V and 1 base from J; junction bases left unmatched: 5. From germline, CDR1 is MNHEY and CDR2 SVGAGI. CDR3 amino acids: CASGDRGMAKNIQYL. DNA of the CDR3: TGTGCCAGCGGGGACAGGGGAATGGCCAAAAACATTCAGTACCTC.

As to this clonotype: The junction and the germline gene differ at one end; a read error may be behind it. This chain joins TRBV2 and TRBJ2-5, with D perhaps assigned TRBD1 or TRBD2 (5 bases each). Germline assignment: CDR1 SNHLY and CDR2 FYNNEI. The CDR3 is made up of 14 amino acids. For the CDR3, the DNA is TGTACCAGCAGTCCACCGCCGAGGGACGAGACCCAGTACTTC. It encodes CTSSPPPRDETQYF.

The genes are TRBV6-5 and TRBJ2-4; 8 bases align to TRBD2. V was pared by 4 bases and J by 0 bases, with 8 bases of the junction left unmatched. Germline V CDR1 and CDR2: MNHEY, SVGAGI. The CDR3 length is 17 residues. Here the CDR3 reads CASSSGLAGVAKNIQYF. In nucleotides, the CDR3 is TGTGCCAGCAGTTCCGGACTAGCCGGAGTAGCCAAAAACATTCAGTACTTC.

V is TRBV6-1 and J is TRBJ2-5, with D unresolved. This CDR3 comprises 13 residues. V lost 7 bases, J lost 3 bases, and 12 bases lay in between. Germline V gene sequence: CDR1 MNHNS, CDR2 SASEGT. The CDR3 sequence: CASKVFSEETQYF. Here the CDR3 DNA reads TGTGCCAGCAAAGTATTTTCGGAAGAGACCCAGTACTTC.

The genes are TRBV7-6 and TRBJ1-1; maybe TRBD1 (6 bases). The CDR3 consists of 17 residues. Trimming took 1 base from V and 4 from J, leaving 19 bases between them. Germline V CDR1 and CDR2: SGHVS, FNYEAQ. CDR3 in amino acids: CASSLDRVGWKVTEAFF. For the CDR3, the DNA is TGTGCCAGCAGCTTAGACAGGGTAGGGTGGAAGGTCACTGAAGCTTTCTTT.

The chain has TRBV3-1 and TRBJ2-5, with a tentative D call TRBD2 (6 bases). Germline lookup yields CDR1 LGHDT and CDR2 YNNKEL (reference sequence). CDR3 length: 14 residues. V was cut by 4 bases and J by 3 bases, with 12 bases left in between. The CDR3 is CASSRRGAEETQYF. CDR3 DNA sequence: TGTGCCAGCAGCCGGCGGGGAGCCGAAGAGACCCAGTACTTC.

This clonotype has only a few counts. This CDR3 is CASIGLAGANGELFF. The CDR3, as DNA: TGTGCCAGCATAGGACTAGCGGGAGCTAACGGGGAGCTGTTTTTT. The V call is TRBV7-9, the J call TRBJ2-2, with 13 bases identical to TRBD2. This CDR3 contains 15 residues. Germline lookup yields CDR1 SEHNR and CDR2 FQNEAQ (reference sequence). The trim removed 7 bases at V and 7 bases at J, leaving 6 bases unmatched.

As for this clonotype: A much larger clone differs by one base, so this may be a read error. The chain recombines TRBV20-1 with TRBJ2-7, with D possibly matching TRBD1 (5 bases). The CDR3 has 13 amino acids. Per germline, CDR1 DFQATT and CDR2 SNEGSKA (reference sequence). The CDR3 nucleotides are TGCAGTGCTAGAGGGGGCGGATCCTACGGGCAGTACTTC. It codes for CSARGGGSYGQYF.

This chain's CDR3 is CSAELGDGYTF. DNA of the CDR3: TGCAGCGCGGAGTTGGGAGACGGCTACACCTTC. This chain uses TRBV29-1 with TRBJ1-2, with no clear D. The CDR3 length is 11 residues. V lost 7 bases, J lost 8 bases, and 14 bases lay in between. Germline V gene sequence: CDR1 SQVTM, CDR2 ANQGSEA.

This clonotype has more than one count but fewer than ten. J is TRBJ1-2 and V is TRBV6-5; D perhaps matches TRBD1 (5 bases). The CDR3 covers 13 residues. Trimming left V 2 bases short and J 7 bases short, with 11 bases between. Germline V lookup: CDR1 MNHEY, CDR2 SVGAGI. This chain's CDR3 is CASSYAGTAGYTF. CDR3 nucleotide sequence: TGTGCCAGCAGTTACGCCGGGACCGCTGGCTACACCTTC.

This clonotype showed up just a few times. The chain combines TRBV12-5 with TRBJ2-5; D not certain. The J call is in doubt because the DNA end fits TRBJ2-1 better. CDR1 is LGHNT, CDR2 FRNRAP, per germline. CDR3 length: 17 amino acids. CDR3 sequence (DNA): TGTGCTAGTGGTTTGCCATCACGGACCTTATCTTACAATGAGCAGTTCTTC. This translates into CASGLPSRTLSYNEQFF.

The V and J genes are TRBV5-1 and TRBJ2-1; D could derive from TRBD1 or TRBD2 (5 bases each). There are 15 residues in the CDR3. V was clipped by 4 bases and J by 4 bases, with 15 bases between them. Germline CDR1 and CDR2: SGHRS and YFSETQ. The CDR3 bases are TGCGCCAGCAGCCCCCGGGACCAGTTATACAATGAGCAGTTCTTC. Its protein is CASSPRDQLYNEQFF.